One T cell receptor beta chain is described in this entry. Its specificity is not known. These data originate in a study of cytomegalovirus exposure and HLA in healthy donors. Trimming stripped 5 bases from V and 5 bases from J, with 13 bases between. Germline CDR1 SGHKS, CDR2 YYEKEE (reference sequence). This CDR3 has 13 amino acids. Points from the study as a whole: Donor immune exposure was known only as CMV serostatus. Being productive about 87% or about 30% of the time was typical of most TCR beta V segments in an earlier analysis. In a later analysis, TCR association rates varied by HLA locus: DRB1 most, HLA-C fewest.

With 60 Vbeta and 13 Jbeta primers, the PCR was carried out. TCRdb's table, derived via immunoSEQ multiplex PCR, lists solely in-frame clones and lacks some. The profile shows some 81,000 clones, under 85% of them singletons. The sequence was collected from a woman aged 40 to 55 in good health and CMV-seropositive. The chain carries TRBV5-5 and TRBJ2-5, with D perhaps TRBD2 (6 bases). The sequenced sample consisted of PBMCs. In nucleotides, the CDR3 is TGTGCCAGCAGTTGGAGGGGCGTGGAGACCCAGTACTTC. Its protein is CASSWRGVETQYF.